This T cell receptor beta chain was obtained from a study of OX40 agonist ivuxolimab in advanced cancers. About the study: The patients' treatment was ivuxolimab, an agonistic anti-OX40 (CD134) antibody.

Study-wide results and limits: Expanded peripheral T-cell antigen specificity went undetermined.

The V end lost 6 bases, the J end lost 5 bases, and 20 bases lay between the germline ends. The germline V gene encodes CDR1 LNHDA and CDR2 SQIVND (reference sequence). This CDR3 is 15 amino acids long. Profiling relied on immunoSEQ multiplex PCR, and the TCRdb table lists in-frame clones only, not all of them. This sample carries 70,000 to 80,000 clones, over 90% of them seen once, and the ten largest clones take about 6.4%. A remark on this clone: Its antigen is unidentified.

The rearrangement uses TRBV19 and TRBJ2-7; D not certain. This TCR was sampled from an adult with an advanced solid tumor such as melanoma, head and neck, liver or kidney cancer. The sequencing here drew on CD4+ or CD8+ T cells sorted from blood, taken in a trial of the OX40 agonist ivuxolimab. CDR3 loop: CASSPLVGLTNEQYF. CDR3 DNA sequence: TGTGCCAGTAGCCCTCTAGTCGGCTTGACGAACGAGCAGTACTTC.